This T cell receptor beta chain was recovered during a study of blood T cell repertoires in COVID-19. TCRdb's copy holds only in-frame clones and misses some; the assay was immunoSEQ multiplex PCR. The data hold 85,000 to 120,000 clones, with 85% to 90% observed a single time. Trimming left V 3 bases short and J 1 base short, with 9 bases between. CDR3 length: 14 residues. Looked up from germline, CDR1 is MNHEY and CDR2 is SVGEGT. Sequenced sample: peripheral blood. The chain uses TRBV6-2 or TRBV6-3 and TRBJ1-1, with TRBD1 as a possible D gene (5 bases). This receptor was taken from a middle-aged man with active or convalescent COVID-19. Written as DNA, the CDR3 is TGTGCCAGCAGTTATATAGGGGCGAACACTGAAGCTTTCTTT. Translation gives CASSYIGANTEAFF.